This TCR beta chain was captured by sequencing in a study of beta chain features in type 1 diabetes. Cells sorted by CD45RO/CCR7/CD25/CD127/CD95/CD27 comprised CD4+ naive, central memory, regulatory and stem cell-like memory cells. Every bit of the isolated RNA underwent reverse transcription, so sequencing read expressed TCRB transcripts. The assay was immunoSEQ multiplex PCR, and TCRdb's table has in-frame clones only and misses some. The sample yields 300,000 to 350,000 clones, roughly 13% seen once. Only a few counts were recorded for this clone. Antigen specificity is unknown. Study results and limitations: PCR might favor shorter templates, equally in patients and controls. Shorter TCRB CDR3s, moderately but significantly so, were found in Type 1 diabetes patients in all four CD4+ subsets.

The receptor was derived from a woman aged 18-29 years with type 1 diabetes. Sequenced sample: naive CD4+ T cells from blood.

CDR3 residues: CSALGNEQFF. CDR3 bases: TGCAGTGCGCTCGGCAATGAGCAGTTCTTC. This chain links TRBV20-1 with TRBJ2-1; D gene ambiguous. Germline V lookup: CDR1 DFQATT, CDR2 SNEGSKA (reference sequence). The CDR3 totals 10 residues. The V and J ends lost 6 bases and 6 bases respectively, with 6 bases between them.